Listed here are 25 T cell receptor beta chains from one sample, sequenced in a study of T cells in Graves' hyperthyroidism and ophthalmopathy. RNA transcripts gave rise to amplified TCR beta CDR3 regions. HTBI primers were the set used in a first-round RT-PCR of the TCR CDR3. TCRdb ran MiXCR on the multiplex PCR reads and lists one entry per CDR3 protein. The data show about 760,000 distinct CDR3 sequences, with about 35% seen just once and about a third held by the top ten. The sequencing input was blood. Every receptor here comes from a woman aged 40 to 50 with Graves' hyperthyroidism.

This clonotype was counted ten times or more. In DNA form, the CDR3 reads TGTGCCATCAGTGAGTCGAGGACCATGAACACTGAAGCTTTCTTT. Its translation is CAISESRTMNTEAFF. This sequence joins TRBV10-3 and TRBJ1-1; D remains ambiguous. The V and J ends lost 0 bases and 0 bases respectively, with 8 bases between them. The germline V gene has CDR1 ENHRY and CDR2 SYGVKD. The CDR3 has 15 amino acids.

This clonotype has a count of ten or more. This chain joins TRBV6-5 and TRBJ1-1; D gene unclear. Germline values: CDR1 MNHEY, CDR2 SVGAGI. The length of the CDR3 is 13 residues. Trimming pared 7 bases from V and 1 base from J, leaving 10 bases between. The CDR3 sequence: CASILGPNTEAFF. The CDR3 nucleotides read TGTGCCAGCATCCTGGGCCCGAACACTGAAGCTTTCTTT.

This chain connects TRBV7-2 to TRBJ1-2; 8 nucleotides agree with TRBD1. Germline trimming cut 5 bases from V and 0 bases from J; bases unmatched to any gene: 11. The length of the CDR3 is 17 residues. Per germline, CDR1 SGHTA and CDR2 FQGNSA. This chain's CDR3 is CASSGPGGTLSNYGYTF. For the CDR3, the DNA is TGTGCCAGCAGCGGGCCAGGGGGCACCTTATCTAACTATGGCTACACCTTC.

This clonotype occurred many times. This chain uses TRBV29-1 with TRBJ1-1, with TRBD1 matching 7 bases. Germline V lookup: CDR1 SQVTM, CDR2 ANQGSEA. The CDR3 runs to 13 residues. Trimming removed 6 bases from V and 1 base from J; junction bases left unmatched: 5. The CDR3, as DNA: TGCAGCGTGTGGACAGGACAGAACACTGAAGCTTTCTTT. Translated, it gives CSVWTGQNTEAFF.

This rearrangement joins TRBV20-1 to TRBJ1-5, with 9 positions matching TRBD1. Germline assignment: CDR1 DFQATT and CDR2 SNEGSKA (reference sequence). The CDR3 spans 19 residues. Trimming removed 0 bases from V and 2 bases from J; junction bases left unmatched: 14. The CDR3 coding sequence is TGCAGTGCTAGAGAAGTGGGCTGGTTTGGGGACAGGGGCAATCAGCCCCAGCATTTT. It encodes CSAREVGWFGDRGNQPQHF.

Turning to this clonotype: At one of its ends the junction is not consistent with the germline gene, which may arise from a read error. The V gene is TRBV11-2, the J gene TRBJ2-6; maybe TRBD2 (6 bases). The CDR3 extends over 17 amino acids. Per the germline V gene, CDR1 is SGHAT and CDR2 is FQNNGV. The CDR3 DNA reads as TGTGCCAGCAGCTTAGTATTGCTAGCGTCTGGGGCCAACGTCCTGAATTTC. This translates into CASSLVLLASGANVLNF.

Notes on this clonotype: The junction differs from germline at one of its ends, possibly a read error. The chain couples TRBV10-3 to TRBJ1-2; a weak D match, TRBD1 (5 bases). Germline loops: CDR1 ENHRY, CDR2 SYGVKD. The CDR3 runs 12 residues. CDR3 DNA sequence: TGTGCCATCAGGGGGCTAGACTATAGCTACACCTTC. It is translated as CAIRGLDYSYTF.

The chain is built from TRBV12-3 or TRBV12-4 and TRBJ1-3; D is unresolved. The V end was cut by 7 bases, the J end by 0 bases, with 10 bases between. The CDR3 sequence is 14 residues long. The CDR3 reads CASKLLGSGNTIYF. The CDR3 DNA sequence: TGTGCCAGCAAACTCCTAGGCTCTGGAAACACCATATATTTT.

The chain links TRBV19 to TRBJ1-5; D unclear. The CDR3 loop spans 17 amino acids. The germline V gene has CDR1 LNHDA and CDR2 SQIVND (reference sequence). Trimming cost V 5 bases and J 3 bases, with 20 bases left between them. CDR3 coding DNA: TGTGCCAGTAGTTCCATTTACCTTGGTGGCACCAATCAGCCCCAGCATTTT. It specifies CASSSIYLGGTNQPQHF.

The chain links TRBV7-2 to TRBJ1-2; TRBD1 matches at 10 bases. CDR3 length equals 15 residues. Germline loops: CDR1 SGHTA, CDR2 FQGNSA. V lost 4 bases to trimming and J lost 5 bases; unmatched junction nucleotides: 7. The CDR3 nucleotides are TGTGCCAGCAGCTCACTCCGGACAGGGGGTTATGGCTACACCTTC. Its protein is CASSSLRTGGYGYTF. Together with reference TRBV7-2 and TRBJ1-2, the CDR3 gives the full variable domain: GAGVSQSPSNKVTEKGKDVELRCDPISGHTALYWYRQSLGQGLEFLIYFQGNSAPDKSGLPSDRFSAERTGGSVSTLTIQRTQQEDSAVYLCASSSLRTGGYGYTFGSGTRLTVV.

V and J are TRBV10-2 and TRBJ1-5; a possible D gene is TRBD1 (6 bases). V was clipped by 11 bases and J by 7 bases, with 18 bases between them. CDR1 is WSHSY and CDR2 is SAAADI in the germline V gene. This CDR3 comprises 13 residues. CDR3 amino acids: CAGTTGRRQPQHF. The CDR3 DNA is TGCGCCGGCACAACAGGGCGTAGACAGCCCCAGCATTTT.

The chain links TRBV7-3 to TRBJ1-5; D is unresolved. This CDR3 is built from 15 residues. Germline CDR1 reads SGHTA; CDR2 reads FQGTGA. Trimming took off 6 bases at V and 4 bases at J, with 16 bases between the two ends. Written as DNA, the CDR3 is TGTGCCAGCAGTTTAGTTCGGCGGAGTAATCAGCCCCAGCATTTT. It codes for CASSLVRRSNQPQHF.

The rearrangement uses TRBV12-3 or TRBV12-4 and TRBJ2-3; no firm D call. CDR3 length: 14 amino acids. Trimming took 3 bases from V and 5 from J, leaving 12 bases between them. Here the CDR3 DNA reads TGTGCCAGCAGTTTCGGACGAGTGGGAGATACGCAGTATTTT. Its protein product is CASSFGRVGDTQYF.

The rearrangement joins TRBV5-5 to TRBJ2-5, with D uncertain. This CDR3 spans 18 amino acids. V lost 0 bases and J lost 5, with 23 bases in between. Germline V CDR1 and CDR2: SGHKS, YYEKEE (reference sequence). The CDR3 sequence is CASSLDLVSVVRSETQYF. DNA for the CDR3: TGTGCCAGCAGCTTGGACCTGGTGTCGGTAGTTAGGTCGGAGACCCAGTACTTC.

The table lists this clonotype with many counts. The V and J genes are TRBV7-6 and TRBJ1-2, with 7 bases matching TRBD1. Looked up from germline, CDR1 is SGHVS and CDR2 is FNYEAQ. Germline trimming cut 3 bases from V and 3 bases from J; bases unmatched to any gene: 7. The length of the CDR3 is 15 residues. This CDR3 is CASSFPDRVDYGYTF. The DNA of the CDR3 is TGTGCCAGCAGCTTTCCTGACAGGGTAGACTATGGCTACACCTTC.

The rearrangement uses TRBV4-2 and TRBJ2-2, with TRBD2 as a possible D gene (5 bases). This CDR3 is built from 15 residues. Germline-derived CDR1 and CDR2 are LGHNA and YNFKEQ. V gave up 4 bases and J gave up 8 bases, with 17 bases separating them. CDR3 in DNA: TGTGCCAGCAGCCCTTTAGGGAGCGTGACAGGGGAGCTGTTTTTT. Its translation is CASSPLGSVTGELFF.

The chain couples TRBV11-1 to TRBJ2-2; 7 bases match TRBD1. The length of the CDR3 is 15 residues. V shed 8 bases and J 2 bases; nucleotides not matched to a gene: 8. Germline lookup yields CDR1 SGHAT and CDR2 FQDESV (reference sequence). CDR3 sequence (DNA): TGTGCCAGCCCCCACCGGGACAGAAACACCGGGGAGCTGTTTTTT. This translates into CASPHRDRNTGELFF.

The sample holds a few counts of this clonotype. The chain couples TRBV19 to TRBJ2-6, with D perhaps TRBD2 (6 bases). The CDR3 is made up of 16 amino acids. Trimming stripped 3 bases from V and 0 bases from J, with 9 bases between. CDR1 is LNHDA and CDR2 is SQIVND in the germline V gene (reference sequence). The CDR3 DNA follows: TGTGCCAGTAGTATCACCGGGAGCTCTGGGGCCAACGTCCTGACTTTC. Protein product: CASSITGSSGANVLTF.

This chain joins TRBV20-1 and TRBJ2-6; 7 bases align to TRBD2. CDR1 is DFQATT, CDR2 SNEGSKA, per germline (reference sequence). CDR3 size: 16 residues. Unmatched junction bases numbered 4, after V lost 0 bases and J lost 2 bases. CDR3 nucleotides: TGCAGTGCTAGAGAACCTAGCGGTGCTGGGGCCAACGTCCTGACTTTC. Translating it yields CSAREPSGAGANVLTF.

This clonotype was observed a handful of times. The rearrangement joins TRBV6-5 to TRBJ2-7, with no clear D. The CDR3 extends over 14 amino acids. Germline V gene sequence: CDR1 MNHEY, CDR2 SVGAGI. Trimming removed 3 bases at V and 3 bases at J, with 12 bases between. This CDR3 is CASSYIHSSYEQYF. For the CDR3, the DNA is TGTGCCAGCAGTTATATCCACAGTAGCTACGAGCAGTACTTC.

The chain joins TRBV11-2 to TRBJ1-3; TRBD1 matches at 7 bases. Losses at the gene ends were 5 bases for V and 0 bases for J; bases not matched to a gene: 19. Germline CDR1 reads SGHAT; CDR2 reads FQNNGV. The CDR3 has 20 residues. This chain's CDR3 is CASSAVFLNRQGSSGNTIYF. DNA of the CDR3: TGTGCCAGCAGCGCTGTATTTTTAAACCGACAGGGCAGCTCTGGAAACACCATATATTTT.

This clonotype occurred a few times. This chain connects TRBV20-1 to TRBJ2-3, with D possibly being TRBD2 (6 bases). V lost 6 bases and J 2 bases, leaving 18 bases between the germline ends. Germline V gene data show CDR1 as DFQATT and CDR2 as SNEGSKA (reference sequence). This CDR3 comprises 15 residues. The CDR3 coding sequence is TGCAGTGCCTCCCGCGGTTGGAGGGACACAGATACGCAGTATTTT. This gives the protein CSASRGWRDTDTQYF.

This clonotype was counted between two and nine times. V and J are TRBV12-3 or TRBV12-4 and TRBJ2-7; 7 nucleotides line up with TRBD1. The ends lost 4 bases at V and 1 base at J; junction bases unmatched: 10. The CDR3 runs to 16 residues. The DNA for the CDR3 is TGTGCCAGCAGTTATCGATTGACAGGGCGATCCTACGAGCAGTACTTC. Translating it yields CASSYRLTGRSYEQYF.

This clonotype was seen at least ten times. The DNA of the CDR3 is TGCAGCGCTGAGACAGGGTCCCGGGGAGAGACCCAGTACTTC. Residues: CSAETGSRGETQYF. The chain joins TRBV29-1 to TRBJ2-5, with TRBD1 matching 7 bases. Germline trimming cut 7 bases from V and 4 bases from J; bases unmatched to any gene: 12. Germline CDR1 and CDR2: SQVTM and ANQGSEA. The CDR3 length is 14 residues.

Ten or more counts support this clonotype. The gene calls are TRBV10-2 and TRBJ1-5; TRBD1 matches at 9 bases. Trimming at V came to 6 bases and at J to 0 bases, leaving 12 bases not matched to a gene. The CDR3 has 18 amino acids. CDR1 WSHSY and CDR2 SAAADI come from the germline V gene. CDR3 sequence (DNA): TGCGCCAGCAGCACGGGACAGGGCAAAGCCTATAGCAATCAGCCCCAGCATTTT. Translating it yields CASSTGQGKAYSNQPQHF.